This record looks at one T cell receptor beta chain sequence and its context. This sample is part of a study of control samples from healthy donors and cancer patients. This CDR3 is 12 amino acids long. With 8 bases removed from V and 4 bases from J, the gap between germline ends came to 14 bases. Germline-derived CDR1 and CDR2 are GTSNPN and SVGIG (reference sequence). Data came from immunoSEQ multiplex PCR; TCRdb stores just in-frame clones and leaves some out. The sample comprises over 80,000 clones, 75% to 85% of which are singletons, and roughly a tenth rests with the top ten. Sequences were obtained from blood. J is TRBJ1-1 and V is TRBV30, with D possibly matching TRBD1 (6 bases). The sequence derives from a woman aged 30 to 39 in good health. The CDR3 spells CAQKTGGTEAFF. The CDR3 region has the DNA TGTGCCCAGAAGACAGGCGGCACTGAAGCTTTCTTT.